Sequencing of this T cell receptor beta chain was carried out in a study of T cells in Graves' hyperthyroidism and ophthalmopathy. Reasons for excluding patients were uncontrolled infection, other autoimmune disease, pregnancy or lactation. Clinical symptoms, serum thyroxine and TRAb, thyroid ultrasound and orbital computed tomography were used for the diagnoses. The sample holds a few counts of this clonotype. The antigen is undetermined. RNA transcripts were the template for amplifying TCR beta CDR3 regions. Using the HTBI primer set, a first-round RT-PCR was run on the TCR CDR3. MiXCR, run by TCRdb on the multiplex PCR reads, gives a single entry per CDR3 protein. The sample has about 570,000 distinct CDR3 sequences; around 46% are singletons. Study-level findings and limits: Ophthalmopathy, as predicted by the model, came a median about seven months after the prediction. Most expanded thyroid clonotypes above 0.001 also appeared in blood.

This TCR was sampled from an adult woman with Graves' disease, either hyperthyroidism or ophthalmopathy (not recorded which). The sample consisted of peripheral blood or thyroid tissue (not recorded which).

CDR3 amino acids: CATSAGGSYTGELFF. DNA of the CDR3: TGTGCCACCAGTGCAGGGGGTTCTTACACCGGGGAGCTGTTTTTT. The genes are TRBV24-1 and TRBJ2-2; 7 bases line up with TRBD1. V gave up 5 bases and J gave up 3 bases; unmatched junction bases: 5. This CDR3 has 15 amino acids. Germline lookup yields CDR1 KGHDR and CDR2 SFDVKD.